This T cell receptor beta chain was retrieved from a study of control samples from healthy donors and cancer patients. The junction had 8 bases not matched to a gene; V was cut back by 9 bases and J by 9 bases. The CDR3 runs 13 residues. CDR1 and CDR2 from the germline V gene are KGHDR and SFDVKD. Data came from immunoSEQ multiplex PCR; TCRdb stores just in-frame clones and leaves some out. The sample lists 90,000 to 110,000 clones; 90% were seen once. This TCR derives from a human donor in good health. The donor label of this sample is uncertain. This chain uses TRBV24-1 with TRBJ2-1; 9 bases are a match to TRBD2. Sequenced material: blood. The DNA for the CDR3 is TGTGCCACCTCCGGGACTAGCTTGAGTGAGCAGTTCTTC. Translating gives CATSGTSLSEQFF.